Following are 15 T cell receptor beta chains from one sample sequenced in a study of blood T cell repertoires in COVID-19. Sequencing used immunoSEQ multiplex PCR; TCRdb keeps in-frame clones, though not all of them. Of approximately 220,000 clones detected, 80% to 90% appear once; the ten largest clones hold about 3.5%. What was sequenced was PBMCs or T cells enriched from blood (not recorded which). The receptor set was obtained from a woman aged 18-30 years in a cohort exposed to, infected with or recovered from COVID-19 (not recorded which).

The CDR3, as DNA: TGTGCCAGCAGTGACTCCGCCGTACGGGCAACTAATGAAAAACTGTTTTTT. Its protein product is CASSDSAVRATNEKLFF. The V and J genes are TRBV25-1 and TRBJ1-4; D gene uncertain. Germline CDR1 and CDR2: MGHDK and SYGVNS. The CDR3 is made up of 17 amino acids. Trimming shortened V by 3 bases and J by 0 bases, and 14 bases separated the two germline ends.

This chain links TRBV5-8 with TRBJ2-4; D is possibly TRBD2 (7 bases). Between the trimmed V and J ends, which lost 5 bases and 5 bases, there was a span of 17 bases. Germline lookup yields CDR1 SGHTS and CDR2 YDEGEE. The CDR3 is made up of 15 amino acids. CDR3 bases: TGTGCCAGCAGACCACCCGGGGGGCCCGAAAACATTCAGTACTTC. Amino acids: CASRPPGGPENIQYF.

This chain links TRBV9 with TRBJ1-2; D is unresolved. V gave up 4 bases and J gave up 2 bases, with 15 bases separating them. The CDR3 is made up of 15 amino acids. Germline CDR1 is SGDLS and CDR2 is YYNGEE. This CDR3 reads CASSLWASGNYGYTF. CDR3 bases: TGTGCCAGCAGCCTTTGGGCAAGCGGAAACTATGGCTACACCTTC.

The CDR3 bases are TGTGCCAGCAGCTGGGACAGTCGAGGCTACACCTTC. Translating it yields CASSWDSRGYTF. The chain carries TRBV5-5 and TRBJ1-2; 7 bases are shared with TRBD1. In germline, CDR1 is SGHKS, CDR2 YYEKEE (reference sequence). J lost 8 bases, V lost 3 bases, and 4 bases had no gene match. The CDR3 runs 12 residues.

The chain couples TRBV7-6 to TRBJ2-5; D not resolved. The germline V gene has CDR1 SGHVS and CDR2 FNYEAQ. V was shortened by 1 base and J by 3 bases, with 9 bases between the two germline ends. The CDR3 is made up of 14 amino acids. The CDR3 DNA reads as TGTGCCAGCAGCTTAGTGGTACAGAAAGAGACCCAGTACTTC. Residues: CASSLVVQKETQYF. The variable domain in full, with the rest retrieved from reference TRBV7-6 and TRBJ2-5, is GAGVSQSPRYKVTKRGQDVALRCDPISGHVSLYWYRQALGQGPEFLTYFNYEAQQDKSGLPNDRFSAERPEGSISTLTIQRTEQRDSAMYRCASSLVVQKETQYFGPGTRLLVL.

The V call is TRBV2, the J call TRBJ1-1; D gene unclear. The germline V gene has CDR1 SNHLY and CDR2 FYNNEI. Trimming pared 10 bases from V and 4 bases from J, leaving 10 bases between. CDR3 length: 11 amino acids. CDR3 nucleotide sequence: TGTGCCACTAGTAGAAGCACTGAAGCTTTCTTT. This gives the protein CATSRSTEAFF.

V and J are TRBV5-4 and TRBJ1-4, with TRBD1 matching 9 bases. Germline-derived CDR1 and CDR2 are SGHNT and YYREEE (reference sequence). The CDR3 runs to 15 residues. V lost 4 bases to trimming and J lost 8 bases; unmatched junction nucleotides: 9. This CDR3 is CASSRGTGLDEKLFF. CDR3 bases: TGTGCCAGCAGCAGGGGGACAGGGCTGGACGAAAAACTGTTTTTT.

CDR3 DNA sequence: TGTGCCAGCAGCTTACCCCAGGGGCTCCAGAGCGAGCAGTTCTTC. It translates to CASSLPQGLQSEQFF. The chain couples TRBV7-9 to TRBJ2-1; possible D gene TRBD1, 6 bases. The CDR3 sequence is 15 residues long. CDR1 is SEHNR and CDR2 is FQNEAQ in the germline V gene (reference sequence). Between the trimmed V and J ends, which lost 2 bases and 10 bases, there was a span of 18 bases. The full variable domain, in which reference TRBV7-9 and TRBJ2-1 provide the parts outside the CDR3, is DTGVSQNPRHKITKRGQNVTFRCDPISEHNRLYWYRQTLGQGPEFLTYFQNEAQLEKSRLLSDRFSAERPKGSFSTLEIQRTEQGDSAMYLCASSLPQGLQSEQFFGPGTRLTVL.

This clone was seen a single time. This chain uses TRBV28 with TRBJ2-5; 15 nucleotides match TRBD2. CDR1 is MDHEN, CDR2 SYDVKM, per germline. The CDR3 has 17 amino acids. With V trimmed by 4 bases and J by 5 bases, 8 bases remained unmatched. The CDR3 sequence: CASSSGLAGGPRETQYF. The DNA for the CDR3 is TGTGCCAGCAGTTCAGGACTAGCGGGAGGGCCACGGGAGACCCAGTACTTC.

The chain combines TRBV28 with TRBJ1-6; D remains unclear. The CDR3 loop spans 17 amino acids. Trimming pared 6 bases from V and 13 bases from J, leaving 28 bases between. The germline CDR1 and CDR2 sequences are MDHEN and SYDVKM. The CDR3 bases are TGTGCCAGCAGATCCTTCCCCCGCGGGATCCCTAAGCTGCCCCTCCACTTT. Encoded protein: CASRSFPRGIPKLPLHF.

This rearrangement joins TRBV11-3 to TRBJ2-1, with D possibly TRBD1 on 5 matching bases. Germline values: CDR1 SGHNT, CDR2 YENEEA. The CDR3 totals 15 residues. Trimming took 3 bases from V and 7 from J, leaving 16 bases between them. For the CDR3, the DNA is TGTGCCAGCAGCTTTGGGGCGAGCACATTGAATGAGCAGTTCTTC. This sequence encodes CASSFGASTLNEQFF. Full variable domain (missing parts from reference TRBV11-3 and TRBJ2-1): EAGVVQSPRYKIIEKKQPVAFWCNPISGHNTLYWYLQNLGQGPELLIRYENEEAVDDSQLPKDRFSAERLKGVDSTLKIQPAELGDSAVYLCASSFGASTLNEQFFGPGTRLTVL.

The rearrangement joins TRBV29-1 to TRBJ2-7; 9 positions match TRBD2. Germline-derived CDR1 and CDR2 are SQVTM and ANQGSEA. The ends lost 3 bases at V and 3 bases at J; junction bases unmatched: 6. This CDR3 is 14 amino acids long. This CDR3 reads CSVEFGSGGYEQYF. As DNA, the CDR3 is TGCAGCGTTGAGTTTGGTAGCGGGGGCTACGAGCAGTACTTC.

The rearrangement links TRBV1 to TRBJ2-1; the DNA was not used to check the table's D call, TRBD2. TRBV1 is termed a pseudogene. This CDR3 region has 22 residues. CDR3 in amino acids: CTSSQAPRGTSGGASSYNEQFF. In nucleotides, the CDR3 is TGCACCAGCAGCCAAGCACCCCGGGGGACTAGCGGGGGGGCCAGTTCTTACAATGAGCAGTTCTTC.

The rearrangement joins TRBV9 to TRBJ2-3; D is unclear. The V end lost 1 base, the J end lost 4 bases, and 4 bases lay between the germline ends. CDR3 length: 12 amino acids. Germline CDR1 is SGDLS and CDR2 is YYNGEE. The CDR3 nucleotides read TGTGCCAGCAGCGTATATGCAGATACGCAGTATTTT. Translated, it gives CASSVYADTQYF. Variable domain in full (rest from reference TRBV9 and TRBJ2-3): DSGVTQTPKHLITATGQRVTLRCSPRSGDLSVYWYQQSLDQGLQFLIQYYNGEERAKGNILERFSAQQFPDLHSELNLSSLELGDSALYFCASSVYADTQYFGPGTRLTVL.

The chain links TRBV12-3 or TRBV12-4 to TRBJ2-5; tentatively, D is TRBD1 (6 bases). This CDR3 comprises 12 residues. With 6 bases removed from V and 2 bases from J, the gap between germline ends came to 7 bases. This chain's CDR3 is CASSGQQETQYF. CDR3 in DNA: TGTGCCAGCAGCGGACAGCAAGAGACCCAGTACTTC.